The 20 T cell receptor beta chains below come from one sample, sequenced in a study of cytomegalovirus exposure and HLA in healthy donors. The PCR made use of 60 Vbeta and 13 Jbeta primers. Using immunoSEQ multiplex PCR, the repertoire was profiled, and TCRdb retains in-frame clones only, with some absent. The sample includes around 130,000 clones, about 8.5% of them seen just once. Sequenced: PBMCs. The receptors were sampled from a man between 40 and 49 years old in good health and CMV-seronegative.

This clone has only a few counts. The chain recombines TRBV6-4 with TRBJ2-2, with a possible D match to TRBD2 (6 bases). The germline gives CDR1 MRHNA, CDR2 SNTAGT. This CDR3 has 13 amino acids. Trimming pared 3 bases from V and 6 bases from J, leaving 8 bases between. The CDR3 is CASSEGEAGELFF. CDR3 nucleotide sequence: TGTGCCAGCAGTGAGGGGGAGGCCGGGGAGCTGTTTTTT.

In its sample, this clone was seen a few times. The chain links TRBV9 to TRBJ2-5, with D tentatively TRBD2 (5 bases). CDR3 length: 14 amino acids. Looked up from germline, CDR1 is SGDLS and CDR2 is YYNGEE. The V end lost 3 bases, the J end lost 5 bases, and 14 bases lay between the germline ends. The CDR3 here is CASSAPGGWETQYF. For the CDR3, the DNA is TGTGCCAGCAGCGCCCCGGGCGGGTGGGAGACCCAGTACTTC.

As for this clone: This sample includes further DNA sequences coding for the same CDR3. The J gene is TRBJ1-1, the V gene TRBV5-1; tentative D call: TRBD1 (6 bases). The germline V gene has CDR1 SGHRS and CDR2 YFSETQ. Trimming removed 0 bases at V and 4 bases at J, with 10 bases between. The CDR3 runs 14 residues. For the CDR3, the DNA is TGCGCCAGCAGCTTGGCACAGGGTGGCACTGAAGCTTTCTTT. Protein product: CASSLAQGGTEAFF.

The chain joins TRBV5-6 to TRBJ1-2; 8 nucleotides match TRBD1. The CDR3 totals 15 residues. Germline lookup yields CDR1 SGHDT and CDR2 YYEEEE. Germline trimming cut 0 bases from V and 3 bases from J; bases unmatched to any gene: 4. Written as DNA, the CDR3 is TGTGCCAGCAGCTTGGGAGGACAGGGCTACTATGGCTACACCTTC. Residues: CASSLGGQGYYGYTF.

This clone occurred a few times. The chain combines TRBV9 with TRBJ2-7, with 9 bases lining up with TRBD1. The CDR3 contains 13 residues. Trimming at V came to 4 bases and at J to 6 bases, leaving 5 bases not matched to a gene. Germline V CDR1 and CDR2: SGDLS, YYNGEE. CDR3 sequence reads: CASSWGTGFEQYF. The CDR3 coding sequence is TGTGCCAGCAGCTGGGGGACAGGGTTCGAGCAGTACTTC.

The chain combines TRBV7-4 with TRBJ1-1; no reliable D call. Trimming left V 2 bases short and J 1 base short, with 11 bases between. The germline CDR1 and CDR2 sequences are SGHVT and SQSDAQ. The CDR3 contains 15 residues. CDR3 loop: CASSLLGDTNTEAFF. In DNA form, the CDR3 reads TGTGCCAGCAGCTTACTGGGAGACACGAACACTGAAGCTTTCTTT.

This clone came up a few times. CDR3 amino acids: CASSLGGGATDTQYF. The CDR3 region has the DNA TGTGCCAGCAGCTTGGGCGGGGGGGCCACAGATACGCAGTATTTT. This chain joins TRBV7-9 and TRBJ2-3; 9 bases are shared with TRBD2. Trimming at V came to 3 bases and at J to 2 bases, leaving 3 bases not matched to a gene. Germline loops: CDR1 SEHNR, CDR2 FQNEAQ (reference sequence). The CDR3 length is 15 residues. Looking up the rest from reference TRBV7-9 and TRBJ2-3 gives the full variable domain: DTGVSQNPRHKITKRGQNVTFRCDPISEHNRLYWYRQTLGQGPEFLTYFQNEAQLEKSRLLSDRFSAERPKGSFSTLEIQRTEQGDSAMYLCASSLGGGATDTQYFGPGTRLTVL.

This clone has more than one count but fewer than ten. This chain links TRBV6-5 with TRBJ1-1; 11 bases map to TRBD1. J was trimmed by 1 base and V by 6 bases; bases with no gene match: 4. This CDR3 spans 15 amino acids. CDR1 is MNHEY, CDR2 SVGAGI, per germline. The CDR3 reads CASRGQGAGNTEAFF. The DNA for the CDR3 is TGTGCCAGCAGAGGACAGGGGGCGGGGAACACTGAAGCTTTCTTT.

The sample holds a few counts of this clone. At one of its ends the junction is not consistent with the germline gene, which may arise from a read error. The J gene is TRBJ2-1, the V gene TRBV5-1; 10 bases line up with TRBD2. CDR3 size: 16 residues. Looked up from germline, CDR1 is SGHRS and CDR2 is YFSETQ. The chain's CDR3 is CASTLSGGGSYNEQFF. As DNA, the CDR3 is TGCGCCAGCACCTTGAGCGGGGGGGGCTCCTACAATGAGCAGTTCTTC.

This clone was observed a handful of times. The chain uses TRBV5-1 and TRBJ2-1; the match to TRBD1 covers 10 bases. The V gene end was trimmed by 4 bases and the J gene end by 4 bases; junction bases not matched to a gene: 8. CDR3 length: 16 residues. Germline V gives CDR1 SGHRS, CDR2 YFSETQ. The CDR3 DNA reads TGCGCCAGCAGCCCCCAGGGGACAGGGGTTTACAATGAGCAGTTCTTC. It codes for CASSPQGTGVYNEQFF.

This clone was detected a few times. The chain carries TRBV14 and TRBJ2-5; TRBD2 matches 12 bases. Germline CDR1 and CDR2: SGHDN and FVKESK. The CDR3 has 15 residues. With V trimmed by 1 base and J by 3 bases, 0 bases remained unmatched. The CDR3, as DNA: TGTGCCAGCAGCCAAGGGACTAGCGGGAAAGAGACCCAGTACTTC. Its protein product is CASSQGTSGKETQYF.

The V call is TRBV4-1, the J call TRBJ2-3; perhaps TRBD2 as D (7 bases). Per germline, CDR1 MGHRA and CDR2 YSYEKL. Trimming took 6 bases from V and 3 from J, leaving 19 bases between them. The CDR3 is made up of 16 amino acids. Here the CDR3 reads CASSPVWGGGTDTQYF. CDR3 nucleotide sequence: TGCGCCAGCAGTCCGGTGTGGGGGGGCGGAACAGATACGCAGTATTTT.

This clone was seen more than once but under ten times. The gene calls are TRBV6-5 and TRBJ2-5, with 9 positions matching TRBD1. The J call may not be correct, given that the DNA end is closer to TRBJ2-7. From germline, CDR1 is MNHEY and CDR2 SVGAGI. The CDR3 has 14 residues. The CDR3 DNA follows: TGTGCCAGCAGTACTAGGACAGGGGCCTACGAGCAGTACTTC. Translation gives CASSTRTGAYEQYF.

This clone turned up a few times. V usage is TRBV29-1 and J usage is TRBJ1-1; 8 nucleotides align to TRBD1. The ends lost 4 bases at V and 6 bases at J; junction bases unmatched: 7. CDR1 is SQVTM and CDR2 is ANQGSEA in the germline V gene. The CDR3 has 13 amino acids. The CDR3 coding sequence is TGCAGCGTTGGGCGGCAGGGGGCCCCTGAAGCTTTCTTT. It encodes CSVGRQGAPEAFF.

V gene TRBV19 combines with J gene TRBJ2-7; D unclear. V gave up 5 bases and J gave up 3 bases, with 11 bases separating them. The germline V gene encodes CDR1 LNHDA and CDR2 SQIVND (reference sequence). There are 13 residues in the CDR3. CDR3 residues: CASSFGPLYEQYF. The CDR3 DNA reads TGTGCCAGTAGTTTTGGGCCACTCTACGAGCAGTACTTC.

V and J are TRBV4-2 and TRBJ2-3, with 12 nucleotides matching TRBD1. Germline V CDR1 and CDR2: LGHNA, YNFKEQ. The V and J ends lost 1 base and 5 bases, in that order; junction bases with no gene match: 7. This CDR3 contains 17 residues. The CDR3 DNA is TGTGCCAGCAGCCAAGGTTCGGGACAGGGGGCAAAAGATACGCAGTATTTT. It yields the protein CASSQGSGQGAKDTQYF.

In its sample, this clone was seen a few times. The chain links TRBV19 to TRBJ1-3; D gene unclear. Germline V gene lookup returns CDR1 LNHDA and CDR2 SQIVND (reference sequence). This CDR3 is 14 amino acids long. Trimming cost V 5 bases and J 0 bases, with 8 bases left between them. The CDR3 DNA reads TGTGCCAGTAGTGTCACCGGCTCTGGAAACACCATATATTTT. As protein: CASSVTGSGNTIYF.

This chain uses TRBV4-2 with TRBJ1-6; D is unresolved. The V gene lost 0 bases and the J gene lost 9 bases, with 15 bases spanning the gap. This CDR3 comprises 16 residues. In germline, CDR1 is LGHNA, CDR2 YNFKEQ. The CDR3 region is CASSQEPHSNVSPLHF. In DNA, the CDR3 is TGTGCCAGCAGCCAAGAACCGCACTCCAATGTTTCACCCCTCCACTTT.

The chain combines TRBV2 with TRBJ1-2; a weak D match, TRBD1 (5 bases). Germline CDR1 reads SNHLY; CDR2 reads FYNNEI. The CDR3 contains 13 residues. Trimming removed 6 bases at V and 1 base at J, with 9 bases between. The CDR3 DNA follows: TGTGCCAGCAGGACAGTCGTTAACTATGGCTACACCTTC. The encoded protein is CASRTVVNYGYTF.

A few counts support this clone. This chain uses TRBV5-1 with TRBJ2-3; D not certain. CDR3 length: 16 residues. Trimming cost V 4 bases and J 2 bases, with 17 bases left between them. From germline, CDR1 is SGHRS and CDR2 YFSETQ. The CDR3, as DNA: TGCGCCAGCAGCGATCTGACCCAGGCCCCCACAGATACGCAGTATTTT. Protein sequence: CASSDLTQAPTDTQYF.